These 10 T cell receptor beta chains came from one sample sequenced in a study of brain T cells in children with intractable seizures. Libraries were prepared by immunoSEQ multiplex PCR; TCRdb keeps only in-frame clonotypes and omits some of them. Of about 3,600 clones in the sample, about 78% were seen once. Surgery cases with the highest brain T cell transcript signatures were chosen for sequencing. Sample: resected brain tissue, taken at surgery. The receptors come from a girl aged 2 to 10 with Rasmussen encephalitis and intractable seizures.

The chain joins TRBV30 to TRBJ1-1; D unresolved. V lost 5 bases to trimming and J lost 0 bases, with 13 bases between them. This CDR3 spans 14 amino acids. The germline V gene has CDR1 GTSNPN and CDR2 SVGIG (reference sequence). This CDR3 reads CAWAPRGLNTEAFF. CDR3 coding DNA: TGTGCCTGGGCCCCCCGTGGTCTGAACACTGAAGCTTTCTTT.

The table lists this clone with a count of one. The CDR3 bases are TGCGCCAGCAGCTCGGGACAGCCGAACACTGAAGCTTTCTTT. It yields the protein CASSSGQPNTEAFF. The chain employs TRBV5-1 and TRBJ1-1; 7 positions match TRBD1. The V gene end was trimmed by 3 bases and the J gene end by 1 base; junction bases not matched to a gene: 3. Germline-derived CDR1 and CDR2 are SGHRS and YFSETQ. The CDR3 has 14 residues.

The chain carries TRBV10-3 and TRBJ1-1; D gene unclear. Between the trimmed V and J ends, which lost 6 bases and 1 base, there was a span of 12 bases. CDR1 and CDR2 (germline): ENHRY, SYGVKD. This CDR3 contains 14 residues. CDR3 in amino acids: CAIRDGGRNTEAFF. CDR3 coding DNA: TGTGCCATCAGGGACGGCGGAAGGAACACTGAAGCTTTCTTT.

This clone was seen once. V gene TRBV19 combines with J gene TRBJ1-5; D gene uncertain. Germline values: CDR1 LNHDA, CDR2 SQIVND (reference sequence). The CDR3 has 16 amino acids. V lost 5 bases and J lost 2, with 16 bases in between. CDR3 nucleotides: TGTGCCAGTAGTCAGTGTTGCCGAGGCGGCAATCAGCCCCAGCATTTT. Protein: CASSQCCRGGNQPQHF.

The rearrangement uses TRBV30 and TRBJ2-3, with D unresolved. The CDR3 spans 12 residues. Trimming removed 5 bases at V and 6 bases at J, with 12 bases between. Germline V CDR1 and CDR2: GTSNPN, SVGIG (reference sequence). The CDR3 sequence is CAWGPQRDTQYF. CDR3 DNA sequence: TGTGCCTGGGGTCCCCAACGCGATACGCAGTATTTT.

V gene TRBV5-6 combines with J gene TRBJ1-4; D is uncertain. The CDR3 sequence is 17 residues long. The V gene's germline CDR1 is SGHDT and CDR2 YYEEEE. The V gene lost 0 bases and the J gene lost 1 base, with 13 bases spanning the gap. In DNA, the CDR3 is TGTGCCAGCAGCTTGGTCGGCAGCCTTCTAACTAATGAAAAACTGTTTTTT. Translated, it gives CASSLVGSLLTNEKLFF. The full variable domain, completed using reference TRBV5-6 and TRBJ1-4, is DAGVTQSPTHLIKTRGQQVTLRCSPKSGHDTVSWYQQALGQGPQFIFQYYEEEERQRGNFPDRFSGHQFPNYSSELNVNALLLGDSALYLCASSLVGSLLTNEKLFFGSGTQLSVL.

This clone was recorded only once. This sequence joins TRBV5-6 and TRBJ1-6; D is unresolved. V gave up 0 bases and J gave up 13 bases, with 14 bases separating them. Germline values: CDR1 SGHDT, CDR2 YYEEEE. This CDR3 has 14 amino acids. CDR3 coding DNA: TGTGCCAGCAGCTTGGGCCTGGGTTTTTCCCCCCTCCACTTT. Protein: CASSLGLGFSPLHF.

The chain recombines TRBV10-3 with TRBJ2-5; 9 bases match TRBD2. The CDR3 is 17 residues long. The germline V gene has CDR1 ENHRY and CDR2 SYGVKD. The V gene end was trimmed by 4 bases and the J gene end by 1 base; junction bases not matched to a gene: 10. The DNA for the CDR3 is TGTGCCATCAGTGGGGGGGCTCCGACTAGCGGCCAAGAGACCCAGTACTTC. Encoded protein: CAISGGAPTSGQETQYF.

The chain couples TRBV4-2 to TRBJ1-6; possible D gene TRBD1, 6 bases. This CDR3 has 15 residues. V was pared by 1 base and J by 8 bases, with 12 bases between. Germline CDR1 LGHNA, CDR2 YNFKEQ. The DNA of the CDR3 is TGTGCCAGCAGCCAAGGGGGCAGGGGTGATTCACCCCTCCACTTT. Protein sequence: CASSQGGRGDSPLHF.

The CDR3 protein is CASSLIGGTFF. CDR3 bases: TGTGCCAGCAGTTTAATAGGGGGCACTTTCTTT. V gene TRBV12-3 or TRBV12-4 combines with J gene TRBJ1-1; 7 bases fit TRBD1. This CDR3 is 11 amino acids long. J gave up 12 bases and V 2 bases, and 3 bases lay outside the gene matches.